A single sample is the source of the 17 T cell receptor beta chains below, sequenced in a study of OX40 agonist ivuxolimab in advanced cancers. The data were produced by immunoSEQ multiplex PCR, yet TCRdb's version contains in-frame clones alone and is incomplete. The sample contains about 64,000 clones, 80% of which appear only once. The starting material was CD4+ or CD8+ T cells sorted from blood, obtained in a trial of the OX40 agonist ivuxolimab. These receptors all come from an adult with an advanced solid tumor such as melanoma, head and neck, liver or kidney cancer.

The V gene is TRBV7-9, the J gene TRBJ1-1; D is unresolved. Germline CDR1 and CDR2: SEHNR and FQNEAQ (reference sequence). V gave up 1 base and J gave up 1 base, with 19 bases separating them. CDR3 length: 18 residues. The DNA for the CDR3 is TGTGCCAGCAGCTTAGAGTACAGTAGGCGGCTCAAGAACACTGAAGCTTTCTTT. It specifies CASSLEYSRRLKNTEAFF.

This sequence joins TRBV5-4 and TRBJ2-7; either TRBD1 or TRBD2 may fit D (5 bases each). V lost 2 bases and J 3 bases, leaving 12 bases between the germline ends. The germline gives CDR1 SGHNT, CDR2 YYREEE (reference sequence). The CDR3 length is 14 residues. This CDR3 reads CASSLSIGGYEQYF. CDR3 in DNA: TGTGCCAGCAGCTTAAGTATTGGGGGCTACGAGCAGTACTTC.

The J gene is TRBJ1-1, the V gene TRBV7-8; 8 bases are a match to TRBD1. Germline V lookup: CDR1 SGHVS, CDR2 FQNEAQ. The V and J ends lost 3 bases and 4 bases, in that order; junction bases with no gene match: 10. CDR3 size: 16 residues. In nucleotides, the CDR3 is TGTGCCAGCAGCTTCGACTGGGGTACAGGGGGCACTGAAGCTTTCTTT. Translation gives CASSFDWGTGGTEAFF.

The chain joins TRBV6-1 to TRBJ1-1, with D possibly being TRBD1 (5 bases). Trimming removed 5 bases at V and 5 bases at J, with 12 bases between. The CDR3 has 13 residues. Per the germline V gene, CDR1 is MNHNS and CDR2 is SASEGT. CDR3 DNA sequence: TGTGCCAGCAGTATAAGGGGCAGAACTGAAGCTTTCTTT. Residues: CASSIRGRTEAFF.

V and J are TRBV7-9 and TRBJ2-3; D may be TRBD1 (6 bases). The CDR3 loop spans 16 amino acids. Germline CDR1 SEHNR, CDR2 FQNEAQ (reference sequence). Between the trimmed V and J ends, which lost 1 base and 0 bases, there was a span of 11 bases. CDR3 sequence reads: CASSLGARGSTDTQYF. CDR3 DNA sequence: TGTGCCAGCAGCTTAGGGGCGAGGGGGAGCACAGATACGCAGTATTTT.

The chain couples TRBV19 to TRBJ1-4; a possible D gene is TRBD1 (5 bases). The CDR3 contains 14 residues. Trimming stripped 6 bases from V and 2 bases from J, with 10 bases between. Looked up from germline, CDR1 is LNHDA and CDR2 is SQIVND (reference sequence). The CDR3, as DNA: TGTGCCAGTAGGGGGACGGCTACTAATGAAAAACTGTTTTTT. Translating it yields CASRGTATNEKLFF.

This clone was observed once. This sequence joins TRBV2 and TRBJ1-5; the D gene is possibly TRBD1 (5 bases). Germline V gives CDR1 SNHLY, CDR2 FYNNEI. This CDR3 is 15 amino acids long. V was cut by 4 bases and J by 0 bases, with 10 bases left in between. CDR3 sequence (DNA): TGTGCCAGCAGTGGACAGAAATATAGCAATCAGCCCCAGCATTTT. Encoded protein: CASSGQKYSNQPQHF. The full variable domain, its missing parts supplied by reference TRBV2 and TRBJ1-5, is EPEVTQTPSHQVTQMGQEVILRCVPISNHLYFYWYRQILGQKVEFLVSFYNNEISEKSEIFDDQFSVERPDGSNFTLKIRSTKLEDSAMYFCASSGQKYSNQPQHFGDGTRLSIL.

This clone was observed a handful of times. The rearrangement uses TRBV7-8 and TRBJ1-6; tentatively, D is TRBD1 (6 bases). The germline gives CDR1 SGHVS, CDR2 FQNEAQ. The V and J ends lost 3 bases and 11 bases respectively, with 17 bases between them. This CDR3 region has 15 residues. The CDR3 loop reads CASSLRQAAQAPLHF. In DNA, the CDR3 is TGTGCCAGCAGCTTGCGACAGGCCGCCCAGGCACCCCTCCACTTT.

This clone has only one observation. This chain connects TRBV9 to TRBJ2-3; 12 bases align to TRBD2. V shed 0 bases, J shed 1 base, and the junction held 6 bases outside the gene matches. CDR3 length: 18 residues. Germline loops: CDR1 SGDLS, CDR2 YYNGEE. CDR3 residues: CASSVGASGGAGTDTQYF. The CDR3 DNA sequence: TGTGCCAGCAGCGTAGGTGCTAGCGGGGGGGCGGGCACAGATACGCAGTATTTT.

V usage is TRBV18 and J usage is TRBJ1-1; TRBD1 matches at 8 bases. This CDR3 spans 14 amino acids. J gave up 1 base and V 5 bases, and 3 bases lay outside the gene matches. Germline lookup yields CDR1 KGHSH and CDR2 LQKENI. CDR3: CASSTGGTNTEAFF. In DNA, the CDR3 is TGTGCCAGCTCAACAGGGGGAACGAACACTGAAGCTTTCTTT.

The genes are TRBV30 and TRBJ2-5; TRBD2 agrees at 13 bases. The germline V gene has CDR1 GTSNPN and CDR2 SVGIG (reference sequence). The CDR3 is 16 amino acids. The J segment lost 5 bases and the V segment lost 7 bases, leaving 13 bases of the junction unmatched. The CDR3 nucleotides read TGTGCCTCCCGATCTGGACTAGCGGGGGCAGGGGAGACCCAGTACTTC. This encodes CASRSGLAGAGETQYF.

In its sample, this clone was seen once. The chain has TRBV11-2 and TRBJ2-7; 8 bases match TRBD1. The germline CDR1 and CDR2 sequences are SGHAT and FQNNGV. The CDR3 consists of 13 residues. Trimming took 5 bases from V and 10 from J; bases not matched to a gene: 10. CDR3 sequence reads: CASSRGADREQYF. CDR3 in DNA: TGTGCCAGCAGCCGAGGCGCGGACAGGGAACAGTACTTC. The variable domain in full, with the rest retrieved from reference TRBV11-2 and TRBJ2-7, is EAGVAQSPRYKIIEKRQSVAFWCNPISGHATLYWYQQILGQGPKLLIQFQNNGVVDDSQLPKDRFSAERLKGVDSTLKIQPAKLEDSAVYLCASSRGADREQYFGPGTRLTVT.

The chain joins TRBV5-5 to TRBJ1-2; weak D call: TRBD1 (6 bases). There are 16 residues in the CDR3. Germline V gene lookup returns CDR1 SGHKS and CDR2 YYEKEE (reference sequence). The V and J ends lost 4 bases and 3 bases respectively, with 19 bases between them. The CDR3 region is CASSRAGLQGHYGYTF. The DNA of the CDR3 is TGTGCCAGCAGCCGGGCGGGTTTACAGGGTCACTATGGCTACACCTTC.

Worth noting for this clone: An end of the junction does not agree with germline; a read error may underlie this. CDR3 in amino acids: CASSPPTGGDRVF. The CDR3 bases are TGTGCCAGCTCACCACCTACAGGGGGCGATCGTGTCTTC. V and J are TRBV18 and TRBJ2-1; 9 bases are a match to TRBD1. The CDR3 has 13 residues. Germline assignment: CDR1 KGHSH and CDR2 LQKENI.

The chain couples TRBV7-9 to TRBJ2-3, with D unclear. From germline, CDR1 is SEHNR and CDR2 FQNEAQ (reference sequence). Deletions cut 1 base from V and 1 base from J, with 6 bases between. The CDR3 is 14 amino acids. In nucleotides, the CDR3 is TGTGCCAGCAGCTTAGAAGCCGGCACAGATACGCAGTATTTT. Translating it yields CASSLEAGTDTQYF.

The V and J genes are TRBV9 and TRBJ1-1, with D maybe TRBD1 (6 bases). The V gene's germline CDR1 is SGDLS and CDR2 YYNGEE. V was shortened by 4 bases and J by 1 base, with 11 bases between the two germline ends. The CDR3 contains 14 residues. CDR3 loop: CASSSTGQNTEAFF. CDR3 DNA sequence: TGTGCCAGCAGCTCGACAGGCCAGAACACTGAAGCTTTCTTT.

The V call is TRBV6-5, the J call TRBJ1-5; no clear D. V was trimmed by 6 bases and J by 5 bases, leaving 11 bases between them. The CDR3 is 13 residues long. Germline V gene data show CDR1 as MNHEY and CDR2 as SVGAGI. CDR3 amino acids: CASRGVKDQPQHF. In DNA form, the CDR3 reads TGTGCCAGCAGGGGAGTTAAGGATCAGCCCCAGCATTTT.